A selection of T cell receptor beta chains follows, all from one sample in a study of OX40 agonist ivuxolimab in advanced cancers. Method: immunoSEQ multiplex PCR; TCRdb's copy keeps in-frame clones and lacks some. In the table there are more than 65,000 clones, roughly 88% of which are singletons. Sample: CD4+ or CD8+ T cells sorted from blood, taken in a trial of the OX40 agonist ivuxolimab. All receptors derive from an adult with an advanced solid tumor such as melanoma, head and neck, liver or kidney cancer. Each CDR3 is given without its conserved first and last residue.

V,J,CDR3
TRBV7-8,TRBJ1-1,ASSLGSAEAF
TRBV6-1,TRBJ1-1,ASSESQATEAF
TRBV7-2,TRBJ1-2,ASSLAAGTTGYT
TRBV19,TRBJ2-2,ASRTSGAPPNTGELF
TRBV7-3,TRBJ2-5,ASSTGQGAETQY
TRBV7-2,TRBJ1-3,ASSFGGSGNTIY
TRBV5-5,TRBJ2-3,ASSLAQDSTNTQY
TRBV5-4,TRBJ2-5,ASSLGGNSQETQY
TRBV15,TRBJ1-6,ATSRDPLTQGSPLH
TRBV4-3,TRBJ1-2,ASSQEPTAVGGYT
TRBV7-2,TRBJ1-1,ASSETVMNTEAF
TRBV18,TRBJ1-5,ASSQRQDQPQH
TRBV9,TRBJ1-2,ASSGQDRGYT
TRBV5-1,TRBJ1-1,ASSQDRGLGTEAF
TRBV7-3,TRBJ2-1,ASSPRGANEQF
TRBV7-9,TRBJ2-2,ASSLGVGELF
TRBV7-2,TRBJ1-6,ASSDGNNSPLH
TRBV5-1,TRBJ2-6,ASSLAEDRSGANVLT
TRBV28,TRBJ1-5,ASSTSGGPRGPQH
TRBV6-5,TRBJ1-2,ASSYSAQGVYGYT
TRBV6-1,TRBJ2-7,ASSAGGTLNYEQY
TRBV12-5,TRBJ1-1,ASRSGRVRRAF
TRBV7-2,TRBJ1-2,ASSSRQAANYGYT
TRBV2,TRBJ1-5,ASSEARTGREPQH
TRBV5-4,TRBJ2-1,ASSLGRTGANEQF
TRBV7-2,TRBJ2-7,ASSLAPSGGYEQY
TRBV18,TRBJ1-2,ASSDQEANYGYT
TRBV5-5,TRBJ1-2,ASDRASGYGYT
TRBV19,TRBJ1-5,ASSIWITGTQPQH
TRBV5-1,TRBJ1-2,ASSSTQGSYGYT
TRBV7-9,TRBJ1-2,ASSYDRGTGYT
TRBV18,TRBJ1-1,ASSPNREIRTEAF
TRBV7-9,TRBJ1-5,ASSLDLTGGNQPQH
TRBV5-4,TRBJ2-7,ASSRDRFEQY
TRBV19,TRBJ2-2,ASTPPGHGNTGELF
TRBV5-6,TRBJ1-2,ASSLGDRGGYT
TRBV7-2,TRBJ2-1,ASSLRASGGAGSEQF
TRBV5-1,TRBJ2-7,ASSLALADNTYEQY
TRBV29-1,TRBJ2-7,SVGDSNKDYEQY
TRBV20-1,TRBJ2-1,SALGGNEQF
TRBV6-5,TRBJ1-2,ASRKGTVTGYT
TRBV19,TRBJ1-1,ASSTGWDTEAF
TRBV7-2,TRBJ2-3,ASSFSGGNADTQY
TRBV19,TRBJ1-1,ASSPGQGFWEAF
TRBV6-6,TRBJ1-2,ASRSLTGDGYT
TRBV2,TRBJ1-5,ASSGLGGRQPQH
TRBV6-1,TRBJ1-1,ASSENIRANTEAF
TRBV4-3,TRBJ2-7,ASSQGGGKSYEQY
TRBV7-9,TRBJ2-1,ASSYLEGSGGIDEQF
TRBV5-4,TRBJ2-7,ASSLRTDLYEQY
TRBV5-3,TRBJ1-2,ARSWGQSDYGYT
TRBV5-1,TRBJ2-3,ASSLKPTTDTQY
TRBV2,TRBJ1-1,AGQGYTEAF
TRBV15,TRBJ2-2,ATSRTANTGELF
TRBV4-1,TRBJ1-2,ASSQGTRGSYDGYT
TRBV5-4,TRBJ1-2,ASSPPSGQGYGYT
TRBV5-1,TRBJ2-5,ASSLGAGQEETQY